The 32 T cell receptor beta chains below were found in one sample sequenced in a study of sequential checkpoint blockade in melanoma. Profiling relied on immunoSEQ multiplex PCR, and the TCRdb table lists in-frame clones only, not all of them. The sample has over 5,500 clones; approximately 20% are singletons. The sample's treatment: randomized to nivolumab then ipilimumab (arm A) or the reverse (arm B). The sample consisted of tumor tissue (inferred from file names), taken from a patient given nivolumab and ipilimumab in sequence. The receptors stem from a human donor with melanoma.

The chain joins TRBV6-8 to TRBJ2-1, with 7 bases that match TRBD2. V gave up 4 bases and J gave up 8 bases; unmatched junction bases: 11. CDR3 size: 15 residues. Germline-derived CDR1 and CDR2 are MNHGY and SAAAGT. The CDR3 coding sequence is TGTGCCAGCAGTTCCTCCGGGGGGTCCTTCGATGAGCAGTTCTTC. Its translation: CASSSSGGSFDEQFF.

The chain is built from TRBV28 and TRBJ1-1; D is uncertain. V dropped 2 bases and J dropped 4 bases, with 11 bases sitting between them. CDR1 and CDR2 (germline): MDHEN, SYDVKM. This CDR3 is built from 14 residues. CDR3 loop: CASSLVRIGTEAFF. For the CDR3, the DNA is TGTGCCAGCAGTTTAGTCAGGATCGGCACTGAAGCTTTCTTT.

CDR3 sequence: CASDGDRSNTGELFF. For the CDR3, the DNA is TGTGCTAGTGATGGTGACAGGTCGAACACCGGGGAGCTGTTTTTT. This sequence joins TRBV12-5 and TRBJ2-2; D may be TRBD1 (6 bases). CDR1 and CDR2 (germline): LGHNT, FRNRAP. Trimming stripped 7 bases from V and 0 bases from J, with 12 bases between. This CDR3 has 15 amino acids.

This chain links TRBV6-8 with TRBJ2-1; 10 bases fit TRBD2. CDR1 is MNHGY and CDR2 is SAAAGT in the germline V gene. This CDR3 is 15 amino acids long. V shed 2 bases, J shed 9 bases, and the junction held 7 bases outside the gene matches. The CDR3 protein is CASSYLAGEVFEQFF. The CDR3, as DNA: TGTGCCAGCAGTTACCTAGCGGGAGAAGTATTTGAGCAGTTCTTC.

This clone was found many times. The chain joins TRBV11-3 to TRBJ1-2, with 11 bases identical to TRBD1. The CDR3 runs 15 residues. Germline V gene data show CDR1 as SGHNT and CDR2 as YENEEA. The V and J ends lost 5 bases and 6 bases, in that order; junction bases with no gene match: 8. For the CDR3, the DNA is TGTGCCAGCAGCCTCGGGACAGGGGGTATCCATGGCTACACCTTC. Its translation: CASSLGTGGIHGYTF.

This clone came up a few times. The rearrangement links TRBV6-8 to TRBJ1-1, with D perhaps TRBD1 (6 bases). V lost 5 bases and J 5 bases, leaving 33 bases between the germline ends. This CDR3 is built from 20 residues. CDR1 is MNHGY, CDR2 SAAAGT, per germline. The CDR3 nucleotides are TGTGCCAGCAGTACTCATCACCCCGGACAGTACGTCGTTAGTGGAACTGAAGCTTTCTTT. Its protein product is CASSTHHPGQYVVSGTEAFF.

The CDR3 coding sequence is TGTGCCAGTAGTGCGGGACTAGCGGGCCAAGAGACCCAGTACTTC. Its translation is CASSAGLAGQETQYF. The V call is TRBV19, the J call TRBJ2-5, with 12 nucleotides matching TRBD2. V dropped 5 bases and J dropped 1; count of bases not matched to a gene: 2. The CDR3 has 15 residues. Germline CDR1 LNHDA, CDR2 SQIVND (reference sequence).

The chain is built from TRBV14 and TRBJ2-3, with TRBD2 matching 11 bases. Germline V gene data show CDR1 as SGHDN and CDR2 as FVKESK. With 0 bases clipped from V and 0 bases from J, the junction kept 5 bases outside the gene matches. CDR3 size: 18 residues. The CDR3 DNA sequence: TGTGCCAGCAGCCAAGAAGGGGGACTAGCGGAGAGCACAGATACGCAGTATTTT. Translation gives CASSQEGGLAESTDTQYF.

This clone was seen many times. The chain links TRBV6-8 to TRBJ2-6; TRBD1 aligns across 12 bases. This CDR3 has 17 amino acids. Looked up from germline, CDR1 is MNHGY and CDR2 is SAAAGT. The V gene end was trimmed by 6 bases and the J gene end by 6 bases; junction bases not matched to a gene: 9. Here the CDR3 reads CASRAGTGGFVANVLTF. The CDR3 nucleotides read TGTGCCAGCAGAGCCGGGACAGGGGGCTTTGTGGCCAACGTCCTGACTTTC.

This clone has a count of ten or more. The chain employs TRBV11-3 and TRBJ2-3; 10 nucleotides match TRBD2. The CDR3 consists of 16 residues. Germline V CDR1 and CDR2: SGHNT, YENEEA. With V trimmed by 3 bases and J by 3 bases, 6 bases remained unmatched. The CDR3 DNA is TGTGCCAGCAGCTTGGCGTATAGCGGGAGGACAGATACGCAGTATTTT. Its translation: CASSLAYSGRTDTQYF. Based on the CDR3 plus reference TRBV11-3 and TRBJ2-3, the full variable domain is EAGVVQSPRYKIIEKKQPVAFWCNPISGHNTLYWYLQNLGQGPELLIRYENEEAVDDSQLPKDRFSAERLKGVDSTLKIQPAELGDSAVYLCASSLAYSGRTDTQYFGPGTRLTVL.

By sample fraction, this clone is medium-sized. This sequence joins TRBV11-3 and TRBJ1-1, with D perhaps TRBD1 (5 bases). CDR1 is SGHNT, CDR2 YENEEA, per germline. The CDR3 sequence is 14 residues long. V dropped 1 base and J dropped 4 bases, with 10 bases sitting between them. This CDR3 is CASSLGGVVTEAFF. CDR3 DNA: TGTGCCAGCAGCTTAGGGGGGGTTGTCACTGAAGCTTTCTTT.

This clone has a handful of counts. V gene TRBV6-8 combines with J gene TRBJ2-5; D possibly matches TRBD1 or TRBD2 (6 bases each). Per germline, CDR1 MNHGY and CDR2 SAAAGT. Trimming took off 4 bases at V and 0 bases at J, with 12 bases between the two ends. This CDR3 spans 15 amino acids. The CDR3 is CASSSGGGHQETQYF. CDR3 nucleotides: TGTGCCAGCAGTTCCGGTGGGGGGCACCAAGAGACCCAGTACTTC.

The V call is TRBV5-1, the J call TRBJ1-1; D ambiguous. The CDR3 has 14 amino acids. V was trimmed by 2 bases and J by 0 bases, leaving 8 bases between them. The germline gives CDR1 SGHRS, CDR2 YFSETQ. This CDR3 reads CASSLSSMNTEAFF. The CDR3 DNA sequence: TGCGCCAGCAGCTTAAGCTCCATGAACACTGAAGCTTTCTTT.

Within the sample, this clone is medium-sized. The chain combines TRBV9 with TRBJ1-6; 9 bases align to TRBD1. Germline V gene lookup returns CDR1 SGDLS and CDR2 YYNGEE. The CDR3 spans 15 residues. Trimming took 5 bases from V and 4 from J; bases not matched to a gene: 4. This chain's CDR3 is CASSLGQGYNSPLHF. DNA of the CDR3: TGTGCCAGCAGTTTAGGACAGGGGTATAATTCACCCCTCCACTTT.

This chain connects TRBV11-3 to TRBJ1-3; TRBD1 matches at 8 bases. Germline values: CDR1 SGHNT, CDR2 YENEEA. V lost 4 bases, J lost 5 bases, and 4 bases stayed unmatched. This CDR3 spans 14 amino acids. CDR3 sequence reads: CASSSGTGRNTIYF. Written as DNA, the CDR3 is TGTGCCAGCAGCTCGGGGACAGGCAGAAACACCATATATTTT.

By its share, this clone is medium-sized. The chain couples TRBV9 to TRBJ2-7; maybe TRBD1 (6 bases). Germline V gene lookup returns CDR1 SGDLS and CDR2 YYNGEE. V was cut by 4 bases and J by 9 bases, with 20 bases left in between. This CDR3 comprises 14 residues. For the CDR3, the DNA is TGTGCCAGCAGCCCCCAGGACAGTGGAGGAGGGCAGTACTTC. Its protein product is CASSPQDSGGGQYF.

This clone was seen a few times. The V call is TRBV19, the J call TRBJ2-7, with D uncertain. Trimming cost V 8 bases and J 2 bases, with 10 bases left between them. The germline V gene encodes CDR1 LNHDA and CDR2 SQIVND (reference sequence). The CDR3 spans 12 residues. Here the CDR3 reads CASGNGAYEQYF. The CDR3 DNA follows: TGTGCCAGTGGAAATGGGGCCTACGAGCAGTACTTC.

The V call is TRBV9, the J call TRBJ1-2; no reliable D call. Trimming shortened V by 2 bases and J by 3 bases, and 11 bases separated the two germline ends. Per germline, CDR1 SGDLS and CDR2 YYNGEE. This CDR3 spans 14 amino acids. The CDR3 region has the DNA TGTGCCAGCAGCGTCGAGGGTAGCGACTATGGCTACACCTTC. Protein: CASSVEGSDYGYTF.

V and J are TRBV5-1 and TRBJ2-5; no clear D gene. Germline assignment: CDR1 SGHRS and CDR2 YFSETQ. The CDR3 loop spans 15 amino acids. V gave up 0 bases and J gave up 2 bases, with 11 bases separating them. CDR3 protein: CASSLEGLKQETQYF. For the CDR3, the DNA is TGCGCCAGCAGCTTGGAAGGTCTGAAGCAAGAGACCCAGTACTTC.

The chain employs TRBV18 and TRBJ2-3; 7 bases agree with TRBD1. The germline CDR1 and CDR2 sequences are KGHSH and LQKENI. V shed 9 bases, J shed 1 base, and the junction held 4 bases outside the gene matches. The CDR3 totals 13 residues. The CDR3 nucleotides are TGTGCCAGTAACGGACAGGGCACAGATACGCAGTATTTT. Translation: CASNGQGTDTQYF.

The chain couples TRBV11-3 to TRBJ1-4, with 7 positions matching TRBD1. CDR3 size: 15 residues. V shed 2 bases, J shed 7 bases, and the junction held 7 bases outside the gene matches. The germline V gene encodes CDR1 SGHNT and CDR2 YENEEA. The CDR3 is CASSLTRGRVEKLFF. CDR3 nucleotide sequence: TGTGCCAGCAGCTTAACAAGGGGGCGCGTTGAAAAACTGTTTTTT.

The chain couples TRBV11-3 to TRBJ2-5; 7 positions match TRBD1. V lost 3 bases to trimming and J lost 5 bases; unmatched junction nucleotides: 6. This CDR3 has 14 residues. In germline, CDR1 is SGHNT, CDR2 YENEEA. This CDR3 is CASSFAGGPETQYF. DNA of the CDR3: TGTGCCAGCAGCTTTGCAGGGGGTCCGGAGACCCAGTACTTC.

The CDR3 bases are TGTGCCAGTAGTCCCTCTGGGAGCGGACGGAACACAGATACGCAGTATTTT. It encodes CASSPSGSGRNTDTQYF. The V and J genes are TRBV19 and TRBJ2-3, with TRBD2 as a possible D gene (5 bases). This CDR3 comprises 17 residues. Germline assignment: CDR1 LNHDA and CDR2 SQIVND (reference sequence). Trimming removed 5 bases at V and 2 bases at J, with 20 bases between.

This clone was seen many times. The rearrangement uses TRBV9 and TRBJ1-6; TRBD1 matches 7 bases. Germline trimming cut 6 bases from V and 6 bases from J; bases unmatched to any gene: 6. Per germline, CDR1 SGDLS and CDR2 YYNGEE. The CDR3 length is 14 residues. CDR3: CASTTDRANSPLHF. CDR3 bases: TGTGCCAGCACGACAGACAGGGCTAATTCACCCCTCCACTTT.

V and J are TRBV6-8 and TRBJ1-2; 7 positions agree with TRBD1. The CDR3 covers 13 residues. With V trimmed by 0 bases and J by 5 bases, 0 bases remained unmatched. CDR1 is MNHGY, CDR2 SAAAGT, per germline. This CDR3 reads CASSYSTGYGYTF. The DNA of the CDR3 is TGTGCCAGCAGTTACTCGACAGGGTATGGCTACACCTTC.

This clone was seen a few times. J is TRBJ2-1 and V is TRBV11-3; 11 positions agree with TRBD2. Germline V gives CDR1 SGHNT, CDR2 YENEEA. Trimming removed 4 bases from V and 1 base from J; junction bases left unmatched: 6. This CDR3 is 17 amino acids long. The CDR3 region is CASSSSSGRGSYNEQFF. In nucleotides, the CDR3 is TGTGCCAGCAGCTCAAGTAGCGGGAGGGGTTCCTACAATGAGCAGTTCTTC.

This clone has a handful of counts. This chain links TRBV19 with TRBJ1-4, with D hard to call. The V end lost 5 bases, the J end lost 8 bases, and 12 bases lay between the germline ends. Germline loops: CDR1 LNHDA, CDR2 SQIVND (reference sequence). CDR3 length: 13 residues. The CDR3 loop reads CASSLGYGEKLFF. The CDR3 region has the DNA TGTGCCAGTAGTTTAGGGTACGGGGAAAAACTGTTTTTT.

This clone came up a few times. The CDR3 here is CASRDNFSGNTIYF. The CDR3 DNA reads TGTGCCAGCAGGGACAACTTCTCTGGAAACACCATATATTTT. The V call is TRBV6-8, the J call TRBJ1-3; a weak D match, TRBD1 (5 bases). The V end was cut by 6 bases, the J end by 0 bases, with 9 bases between. The CDR3 is made up of 14 amino acids. Germline-derived CDR1 and CDR2 are MNHGY and SAAAGT.

This clone was recorded a few times. The chain carries TRBV15 and TRBJ2-1, with 12 bases matching TRBD2. CDR3 length: 17 amino acids. Germline V lookup: CDR1 LNHNV, CDR2 YYDKDF (reference sequence). The V and J ends lost 3 bases and 8 bases, in that order; junction bases with no gene match: 11. Written as DNA, the CDR3 is TGTGCCACCAGCAGCCCCCTGACTAGCGGGAGATATCATGAGCAGTTCTTC. Its protein is CATSSPLTSGRYHEQFF.

The chain recombines TRBV4-1 with TRBJ1-4; D ambiguous. The germline V and J ends were trimmed by 5 bases and 2 bases, with 15 bases remaining between them. This CDR3 is 16 amino acids long. Germline values: CDR1 MGHRA, CDR2 YSYEKL. The CDR3 DNA reads as TGCGCCAGCAGCTGGCCTACACCGGTTACTAATGAAAAACTGTTTTTT. Protein sequence: CASSWPTPVTNEKLFF.

The chain has TRBV30 and TRBJ1-2; no reliable D call. V was clipped by 0 bases and J by 5 bases, with 7 bases between them. Per the germline V gene, CDR1 is GTSNPN and CDR2 is SVGIG (reference sequence). The CDR3 sequence is 12 residues long. The CDR3, as DNA: TGTGCCTGGAGTGTTGGAGGGTATGGCTACACCTTC. Amino acids: CAWSVGGYGYTF.

This chain links TRBV14 with TRBJ2-5, with 11 bases identical to TRBD2. Germline V CDR1 and CDR2: SGHDN, FVKESK. This CDR3 is 16 amino acids long. Trimming cost V 5 bases and J 3 bases; bases outside gene matches: 8. The CDR3 loop reads CASSFTSGRGEETQYF. CDR3 nucleotide sequence: TGTGCCAGCAGCTTTACTAGCGGGAGAGGGGAAGAGACCCAGTACTTC.